The T cell receptor beta chain under discussion was sequenced for a study of PD-L1 blockade in urothelial cancer. Study summary: Blood drawn 3 weeks (second dose) and 6 weeks after treatment start was analyzed.

This clone has a handful of counts. V dropped 4 bases and J dropped 6 bases, with 16 bases sitting between them. The CDR3 runs to 14 residues. Germline loops: CDR1 MRHNA, CDR2 SNTAGT. Some clones are missing from TCRdb's copy, which holds only in-frame ones; the method was immunoSEQ multiplex PCR. The table includes approximately 48,000 clones, 86% detected once. The specimen was PBMCs, collected around atezolizumab (anti-PD-L1) treatment. The TCR was taken from a man in his sixties with urothelial cancer. The rearrangement joins TRBV6-4 to TRBJ2-7, with unresolved D. CDR3 coding DNA: TGTGCCAGCAGTGTCGACACGACAAGTGCCGAGCAGTACTTC. Translation gives CASSVDTTSAEQYF.